Listed below are T cell receptor beta chains from one sample, sequenced in a study of blood T cell repertoires in COVID-19. Profiling relied on immunoSEQ multiplex PCR, and the TCRdb table lists in-frame clones only, not all of them. The sample contains over 60,000 clones, more than 80% of which appear only once. Source material: peripheral blood. The source is a woman older than 75 with active or convalescent COVID-19. Both conserved end residues are part of each CDR3. D genes are given only for firm matches. Rows may omit the clone size; those that give it use once, few, many or a size class.

cdr3_aa: CASSPVTGGREKLFF
cdr3_nt: TGCGCCAGCAGCCCGGTCACAGGGGGGCGTGAAAAACTGTTTTTT
d_call: TRBD1
clone_size: NA
v_call: TRBV5-1
j_call: TRBJ1-4

cdr3_aa: CASRSSGATTDTQYF
cdr3_nt: TGTGCCAGCAGATCAAGCGGGGCCACCACAGATACGCAGTATTTT
d_call: TRBD2
clone_size: NA
v_call: TRBV6-5
j_call: TRBJ2-3

cdr3_aa: CASRYRDEQFF
cdr3_nt: TGTGCCAGCAGGTATCGCGATGAGCAGTTCTTC
d_call: NA
clone_size: NA
v_call: TRBV28
j_call: TRBJ2-1

cdr3_aa: CASSPISRGQTYNEQFF
cdr3_nt: TGTGCCAGCTCACCGATATCAAGGGGGCAAACCTACAATGAGCAGTTCTTC
d_call: TRBD1
clone_size: few
v_call: TRBV18
j_call: TRBJ2-1

cdr3_aa: CASSWTGTGYTEAFF
cdr3_nt: TGTGCCAGCAGCTGGACCGGGACAGGGTACACTGAAGCTTTCTTT
d_call: TRBD1
clone_size: once
v_call: TRBV11-2
j_call: TRBJ1-1

cdr3_aa: CASVGAERETQYF
cdr3_nt: TGTGCCAGCGTGGGGGCGGAACGGGAGACCCAGTACTTC
d_call: NA
clone_size: NA
v_call: TRBV5-8
j_call: TRBJ2-5

cdr3_aa: CASSRERSSGPNTGELFF
cdr3_nt: TGTGCCAGCAGCCGGGAGCGTTCCAGCGGACCCAACACCGGGGAGCTGTTTTTT
d_call: NA
clone_size: NA
v_call: TRBV5-4
j_call: TRBJ2-2

cdr3_aa: CASSQDVGGSTYTF
cdr3_nt: TGCGCCAGCAGCCAAGACGTAGGCGGGTCAACCTACACCTTC
d_call: NA
clone_size: NA
v_call: TRBV4-3
j_call: TRBJ1-2

cdr3_aa: CAISESGNTIYF
cdr3_nt: TGTGCCATCTCCGAGAGTGGAAACACCATATATTTT
d_call: NA
clone_size: few
v_call: TRBV10-3
j_call: TRBJ1-3

cdr3_aa: CASSESTELPEAFF
cdr3_nt: TGCGCCAGCAGTGAGTCGACTGAACTCCCTGAAGCTTTCTTT
d_call: NA
clone_size: NA
v_call: TRBV10-1
j_call: TRBJ1-1

cdr3_aa: CASSLGAGPYEQYF
cdr3_nt: TGCGCCAGCAGTCTTGGGGCAGGGCCCTACGAGCAGTACTTC
d_call: NA
clone_size: once
v_call: TRBV5-1
j_call: TRBJ2-7

cdr3_aa: CASSKHRDTTYEQYF
cdr3_nt: TGTGCCAGCAGCAAGCACCGGGACACCACCTACGAGCAGTACTTC
d_call: NA
clone_size: NA
v_call: TRBV11-2
j_call: TRBJ2-7

cdr3_aa: CASSYRYSLNTEAFF
cdr3_nt: TGTGCCAGTAGTTATCGTTACAGTCTGAACACTGAAGCTTTCTTT
d_call: NA
clone_size: few
v_call: TRBV19
j_call: TRBJ1-1

cdr3_aa: CASSAGVAEKLFF
cdr3_nt: TGTGCCAGCAGTGCCGGGGTCGCTGAAAAACTGTTTTTT
d_call: NA
clone_size: NA
v_call: TRBV2
j_call: TRBJ1-4

cdr3_aa: CASKNGGARGEQFF
cdr3_nt: TGTGCCAGCAAAAACGGGGGGGCCCGGGGTGAGCAGTTCTTC
d_call: TRBD2
clone_size: NA
v_call: TRBV9
j_call: TRBJ2-1

cdr3_aa: CASSLVWLQGRPNTEAFF
cdr3_nt: TGTGCCAGCAGCTTAGTTTGGCTACAGGGGAGACCGAACACTGAAGCTTTCTTT
d_call: TRBD1
clone_size: NA
v_call: TRBV11-2
j_call: TRBJ1-1

cdr3_aa: CASSSRDKTSGGARETQYF
cdr3_nt: TGTGCCAGCAGTTCACGAGACAAGACTAGCGGGGGGGCCCGGGAGACCCAGTACTTC
d_call: TRBD2
clone_size: NA
v_call: TRBV28
j_call: TRBJ2-5

cdr3_aa: CASSMAQGATEAFF
cdr3_nt: TGTGCCAGCAGTATGGCACAGGGTGCCACTGAAGCTTTCTTT
d_call: NA
clone_size: NA
v_call: TRBV2
j_call: TRBJ1-1

cdr3_aa: CASSQDRVGNYGYTF
cdr3_nt: TGCGCCAGCAGCCAGGACAGGGTGGGGAACTATGGCTACACCTTC
d_call: TRBD1
clone_size: NA
v_call: TRBV4-1
j_call: TRBJ1-2

cdr3_aa: CASSQGQGYDYTF
cdr3_nt: TGTGCCAGCAGCCAAGGACAGGGATATGACTACACCTTC
d_call: TRBD1
clone_size: few
v_call: TRBV4-2
j_call: TRBJ1-2

cdr3_aa: CASNRRDSSNEKLFF
cdr3_nt: TGTGCCAGCAATAGGCGGGACTCGAGTAATGAAAAACTGTTTTTT
d_call: NA
clone_size: NA
v_call: TRBV2
j_call: TRBJ1-4

cdr3_aa: CASSPRDRALSGGPGGEQYF
cdr3_nt: TGTGCCAGCTCACCACGGGATAGGGCCCTTAGCGGGGGCCCAGGGGGCGAGCAGTACTTC
d_call: TRBD2
clone_size: once
v_call: TRBV18
j_call: TRBJ2-7

cdr3_aa: CASSTGTFSYEQYF
cdr3_nt: TGTGCCAGCAGTACCGGGACATTCTCCTACGAGCAGTACTTC
d_call: NA
clone_size: NA
v_call: TRBV6-5
j_call: TRBJ2-7

cdr3_aa: CASSFNAGQPQHF
cdr3_nt: TGCGCCAGCAGCTTTAATGCGGGGCAGCCCCAGCATTTT
d_call: NA
clone_size: NA
v_call: TRBV5-1
j_call: TRBJ1-5

cdr3_aa: CASGNRGRQPQHF
cdr3_nt: TGTGCCAGCGGGAACAGGGGCCGTCAGCCCCAGCATTTT
d_call: TRBD1
clone_size: NA
v_call: TRBV2
j_call: TRBJ1-5

cdr3_aa: CASSQDPSGGHPDSYEQYF
cdr3_nt: TGTGCCAGCAGCCAAGATCCTAGCGGGGGGCACCCAGACTCCTACGAGCAGTACTTC
d_call: TRBD2
clone_size: NA
v_call: TRBV14
j_call: TRBJ2-7

cdr3_aa: CASSLLTAGTTNEKLFF
cdr3_nt: TGTGCCAGCAGCCTACTCACCGCCGGGACAACTAATGAAAAACTGTTTTTT
d_call: NA
clone_size: NA
v_call: TRBV5-6
j_call: TRBJ1-4

cdr3_aa: CASSFDGWVYF
cdr3_nt: TGTGCCAGCAGTTTCGACGGGTGGGTGTACTTC
d_call: NA
clone_size: NA
v_call: TRBV28
j_call: TRBJ2-7

cdr3_aa: CSVADRASYEQYF
cdr3_nt: TGCAGCGTGGCTGACAGGGCCTCCTACGAGCAGTACTTC
d_call: TRBD1
clone_size: NA
v_call: TRBV29-1
j_call: TRBJ2-7

cdr3_aa: CASSLDRGLTDTQYF
cdr3_nt: TGTGCCAGCAGCTTGGACAGGGGGCTTACAGATACGCAGTATTTT
d_call: TRBD1
clone_size: once
v_call: TRBV5-4
j_call: TRBJ2-3

cdr3_aa: CASSQDQGANNSPLHF
cdr3_nt: TGCGCCAGCAGCCAAGATCAGGGGGCGAATAATTCACCCCTCCACTTT
d_call: TRBD1
clone_size: NA
v_call: TRBV4-3
j_call: TRBJ1-6

cdr3_aa: CASSRAPGLSGDTQYF
cdr3_nt: TGCGCCAGCAGCCGAGCACCGGGACTTTCGGGCGATACGCAGTATTTT
d_call: NA
clone_size: NA
v_call: TRBV4-3
j_call: TRBJ2-3

cdr3_aa: CASRKVVKVGRGGDVYEQYF
cdr3_nt: TGTGCAAGTCGCAAAGTGGTAAAAGTGGGCAGGGGCGGAGATGTCTACGAGCAGTACTTC
d_call: NA
clone_size: NA
v_call: TRBV12-2
j_call: TRBJ2-7

cdr3_aa: CASSRQGGSETQYF
cdr3_nt: TGTGCCAGCAGCAGACAGGGAGGTTCCGAGACCCAGTACTTC
d_call: NA
clone_size: NA
v_call: TRBV7-2
j_call: TRBJ2-5

cdr3_aa: CASSGGDRGLTDTQYF
cdr3_nt: TGTGCCAGCAGCGGAGGCGACAGGGGGTTGACAGATACGCAGTATTTT
d_call: TRBD1
clone_size: NA
v_call: TRBV9
j_call: TRBJ2-3

cdr3_aa: CASSLARYGYTF
cdr3_nt: TGTGCCAGCAGTTTGGCCAGGTACGGCTACACCTTC
d_call: NA
clone_size: NA
v_call: TRBV6-2/TRBV6-3
j_call: TRBJ1-2

cdr3_aa: CASSYSTRGDAWDTQYF
cdr3_nt: TGTGCCAGCAGTTACTCGACACGGGGGGACGCGTGGGATACGCAGTATTTT
d_call: TRBD2
clone_size: NA
v_call: TRBV6-2/TRBV6-3
j_call: TRBJ2-3

cdr3_aa: CASSYSGHTYEQYF
cdr3_nt: TGTGCCAGCAGTTATTCGGGACACACCTACGAGCAGTACTTC
d_call: NA
clone_size: once
v_call: TRBV6-2/TRBV6-3
j_call: TRBJ2-7

cdr3_aa: CASSQGLTGGWDEQYF
cdr3_nt: TGTGCCAGCAGCCAGGGCCTGACAGGGGGCTGGGACGAGCAGTACTTC
d_call: TRBD1
clone_size: once
v_call: TRBV7-2
j_call: TRBJ2-7

cdr3_aa: CASSPSGVPQDTGELFF
cdr3_nt: TGTGCCAGCAGCCCCAGCGGTGTGCCGCAAGACACCGGGGAGCTGTTTTTT
d_call: NA
clone_size: NA
v_call: TRBV7-9
j_call: TRBJ2-2

cdr3_aa: CASSQEAGYRNEQFF
cdr3_nt: TGTGCCAGCAGCCAAGAGGCAGGGTATCGCAATGAGCAGTTCTTC
d_call: NA
clone_size: once
v_call: TRBV3-1/TRBV3-2
j_call: TRBJ2-1

cdr3_aa: CASSRGVLTDTQYF
cdr3_nt: TGTGCCAGCAGCCGGGGGGTTTTGACAGATACGCAGTATTTT
d_call: TRBD2
clone_size: NA
v_call: TRBV7-2
j_call: TRBJ2-3

cdr3_aa: CASSSSLTEQETQYF
cdr3_nt: TGTGCCAGCAGCTCTAGTTTGACAGAACAAGAGACCCAGTACTTC
d_call: NA
clone_size: NA
v_call: TRBV5-4
j_call: TRBJ2-5

cdr3_aa: CASRIAGTDTQYF
cdr3_nt: TGTGCCAGCAGAATAGCGGGGACAGATACGCAGTATTTT
d_call: TRBD2
clone_size: NA
v_call: TRBV19
j_call: TRBJ2-3

cdr3_aa: CASSRGSNTEAFF
cdr3_nt: TGTGCCAGCTCACGAGGATCCAACACTGAAGCTTTCTTT
d_call: NA
clone_size: NA
v_call: TRBV18
j_call: TRBJ1-1

cdr3_aa: CASSSDYGELFF
cdr3_nt: TGTGCCAGCAGCTCCGACTACGGGGAGCTGTTTTTT
d_call: NA
clone_size: NA
v_call: TRBV6-2/TRBV6-3
j_call: TRBJ2-2

cdr3_aa: CASSGSGRRNTEAFF
cdr3_nt: TGTGCCAGCAGCGGTTCTGGCCGAAGGAACACTGAAGCTTTCTTT
d_call: NA
clone_size: NA
v_call: TRBV9
j_call: TRBJ1-1

cdr3_aa: CASSLAGWEPQHF
cdr3_nt: TGTGCCAGCAGTTTGGCAGGATGGGAGCCCCAGCATTTT
d_call: NA
clone_size: few
v_call: TRBV12-3/TRBV12-4
j_call: TRBJ1-5

cdr3_aa: CATSVVGGLYEQYF
cdr3_nt: TGTGCCACCAGTGTAGTCGGGGGATTGTACGAGCAGTACTTC
d_call: NA
clone_size: NA
v_call: TRBV24-1
j_call: TRBJ2-7

cdr3_aa: CASSYRRVDGYTF
cdr3_nt: TGTGCCAGCAGTTATAGGAGAGTGGATGGCTACACCTTC
d_call: NA
clone_size: NA
v_call: TRBV6-5
j_call: TRBJ1-2

cdr3_aa: CASSDREGGGYTF
cdr3_nt: TGTGCCAGCAGTGACAGGGAGGGCGGAGGCTACACCTTC
d_call: NA
clone_size: NA
v_call: TRBV6-4
j_call: TRBJ1-2

cdr3_aa: CASSFGVSVEAFF
cdr3_nt: TGTGCCAGCAGTTTCGGGGTATCGGTGGAAGCTTTCTTT
d_call: NA
clone_size: few
v_call: TRBV12-3/TRBV12-4
j_call: TRBJ1-1